Each of the 10 T cell receptor beta chains below was sequenced from the same sample in a study of shared clonotypes between healthy human individuals. The protocol was immunoSEQ multiplex PCR, while the TCRdb copy is restricted to in-frame clones and leaves out a portion. The sample yields 2,500,000 or so clones, around 92% seen once. Input material: naive CD4+ T cells from PBMCs. Indicated subset: CD45RA+ positively selected. The receptors were gathered from a man aged 18 to 30 in good health. Some clones in this sample may be carry-over from other donors' samples.

The V and J genes are TRBV6-5 and TRBJ2-7, with D possibly matching TRBD2 (6 bases). From germline, CDR1 is MNHEY and CDR2 SVGAGI. V lost 6 bases to trimming and J lost 3 bases, with 15 bases between them. CDR3 length equals 14 residues. The CDR3: CASRRDGALYEQYF. In nucleotides, the CDR3 is TGTGCCAGCAGGCGGGACGGAGCGCTCTACGAGCAGTACTTC.

The chain combines TRBV5-1 with TRBJ1-3; D uncertain. The CDR3 extends over 14 amino acids. Germline-derived CDR1 and CDR2 are SGHRS and YFSETQ. Trimming pared 1 base from V and 4 bases from J, leaving 9 bases between. The DNA of the CDR3 is TGCGCCAGCAGCTTGAATGGAGACGGAAACACCATATATTTT. Protein product: CASSLNGDGNTIYF.

This chain uses TRBV7-3 with TRBJ1-2; 8 bases align to TRBD1. The CDR3 loop spans 13 amino acids. CDR1 is SGHTA and CDR2 is FQGTGA in the germline V gene. Trimming at V came to 5 bases and at J to 5 bases, leaving 4 bases not matched to a gene. The CDR3 here is CASSGDRLYGYTF. The CDR3 DNA follows: TGTGCCAGCAGCGGGGACAGGCTTTATGGCTACACCTTC.

The DNA for the CDR3 is TGTGCCAGCAGTTACTGGGGACAGGGGGCGCGTGAGCAGTACTTC. Protein product: CASSYWGQGAREQYF. The rearrangement joins TRBV6-5 to TRBJ2-7; 12 bases agree with TRBD1. The germline V gene encodes CDR1 MNHEY and CDR2 SVGAGI. The CDR3 consists of 15 residues. Trimming at V came to 1 base and at J to 7 bases, leaving 5 bases not matched to a gene.

This chain uses TRBV5-4 with TRBJ2-2, with D possibly matching TRBD1 (6 bases). The CDR3 spans 17 residues. V lost 4 bases and J 5 bases, leaving 21 bases between the germline ends. Germline V gene sequence: CDR1 SGHNT, CDR2 YYREEE (reference sequence). The DNA of the CDR3 is TGTGCCAGCAGCCCCAGACAGGTACACCCTGCGACCGGGGAGCTGTTTTTT. Translating gives CASSPRQVHPATGELFF.

Of note for this clone: The sample holds other DNA sequences that translate to the same CDR3. The chain couples TRBV14 to TRBJ2-5; 7 bases align to TRBD2. There are 14 residues in the CDR3. After removal of 4 bases from V and 5 bases from J, the junction contained 7 bases not matched to a gene. CDR1 is SGHDN, CDR2 FVKESK, per germline. CDR3 sequence reads: CASSPGTTRETQYF. CDR3 nucleotides: TGTGCCAGCAGCCCTGGGACTACCCGCGAGACCCAGTACTTC.

This clone was seen a few times. This chain links TRBV18 with TRBJ1-1; no reliable D call. Trimming left V 3 bases short and J 1 base short, with 9 bases between. The CDR3 totals 14 residues. CDR1 and CDR2 (germline): KGHSH, LQKENI. Written as DNA, the CDR3 is TGTGCCAGCTCACCGCCTGTACGGAACACTGAAGCTTTCTTT. The encoded protein is CASSPPVRNTEAFF.

This clone was detected a few times. Within the sample, other DNA sequences also encode this same CDR3. V usage is TRBV6-5 and J usage is TRBJ1-2, with 10 bases fitting TRBD1. This CDR3 comprises 15 residues. The trim removed 0 bases at V and 2 bases at J, leaving 0 bases unmatched. CDR1 is MNHEY and CDR2 is SVGAGI in the germline V gene. The CDR3 loop is CASSYSGQGNYGYTF. In DNA, the CDR3 is TGTGCCAGCAGTTACTCGGGACAGGGGAACTATGGCTACACCTTC.

The chain's CDR3 is CASSRAGVPNEQFF. In DNA form, the CDR3 reads TGTGCCAGCAGCCGAGCGGGAGTTCCGAATGAGCAGTTCTTC. The chain is built from TRBV14 and TRBJ2-1; 8 nucleotides match TRBD2. This CDR3 comprises 14 residues. The V gene's germline CDR1 is SGHDN and CDR2 FVKESK. V lost 4 bases, J lost 7 bases, and 6 bases stayed unmatched. The whole variable domain, remainder taken from reference TRBV14 and TRBJ2-1, is EAGVTQFPSHSVIEKGQTVTLRCDPISGHDNLYWYRRVMGKEIKFLLHFVKESKQDESGMPNNRFLAERTGGTYSTLKVQPAELEDSGVYFCASSRAGVPNEQFFGPGTRLTVL.

The chain employs TRBV9 and TRBJ2-2; D gene ambiguous. The CDR3 has 13 residues. V lost 3 bases, J lost 2 bases, and 5 bases lay in between. CDR1 and CDR2 (germline): SGDLS, YYNGEE. CDR3: CASSERNTGELFF. The DNA of the CDR3 is TGTGCCAGCAGCGAAAGAAACACCGGGGAGCTGTTTTTT.